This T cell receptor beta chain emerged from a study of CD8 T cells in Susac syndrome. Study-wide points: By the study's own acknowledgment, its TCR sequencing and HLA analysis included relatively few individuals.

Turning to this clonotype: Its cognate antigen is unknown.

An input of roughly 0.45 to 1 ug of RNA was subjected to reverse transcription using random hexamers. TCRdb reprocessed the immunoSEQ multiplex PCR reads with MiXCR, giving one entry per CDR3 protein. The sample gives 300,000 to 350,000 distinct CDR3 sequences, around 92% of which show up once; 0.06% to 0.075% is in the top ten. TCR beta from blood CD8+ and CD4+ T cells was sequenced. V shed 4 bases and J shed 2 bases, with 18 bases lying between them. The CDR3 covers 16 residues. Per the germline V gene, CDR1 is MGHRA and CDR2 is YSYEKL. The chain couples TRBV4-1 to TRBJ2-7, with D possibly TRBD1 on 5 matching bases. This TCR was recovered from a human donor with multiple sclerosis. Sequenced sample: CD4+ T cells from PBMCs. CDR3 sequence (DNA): TGCGCCAGCAGCCGCATTTCAAGGGGTGGGCCCTACGAGCAGTACTTC. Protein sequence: CASSRISRGGPYEQYF.